This TCR beta chain was captured by sequencing in a study of regulatory and conventional T cells in RAG deficiency. Method: immunoSEQ multiplex PCR; TCRdb's copy keeps in-frame clones and lacks some. Altogether about 30,000 clones are present, 90% to 97% being singletons, with the ten largest covering about 0.32%. The sorted conventional CD4+ T cells were CD25-low and CD127-high, with genomic DNA sequenced. The germline CDR1 and CDR2 sequences are SGHRS and YFSETQ. This CDR3 has 16 amino acids. Trimming took 5 bases from V and 5 from J; bases not matched to a gene: 12. The sample was also reused in another study, on regulatory T cells. From that paper: The PCR used 52 TRBV and 13 TRBJ primers.

The J gene is TRBJ2-1, the V gene TRBV5-1; TRBD2 aligns across 8 bases. Material: CD25- CD4+ T cells sorted from blood. The receptor was isolated from a human donor in good health. CDR3 sequence reads: CASSFGGATPHNEQFF. Here the CDR3 DNA reads TGCGCCAGCAGTTTCGGGGGGGCCACCCCCCACAATGAGCAGTTCTTC.